The 25 T cell receptor beta chains listed next were all sequenced from one sample in a study of radiotherapy plus CTLA-4 blockade in lung cancer. TCRdb's table, derived via immunoSEQ multiplex PCR, lists solely in-frame clones and lacks some. This sample has tens of thousands of clones, with more than 85% found just once. The sequencing here drew on peripheral blood, taken from a patient treated with radiotherapy plus ipilimumab. These receptors originate from a human donor with non-small cell lung cancer that progressed on radiotherapy plus ipilimumab.

This clone was seen just once. The chain combines TRBV5-1 with TRBJ2-5; 12 bases map to TRBD1. After removal of 3 bases from V and 11 bases from J, the junction contained 8 bases not matched to a gene. CDR1 and CDR2 (germline): SGHRS, YFSETQ. The CDR3 covers 14 residues. CDR3 nucleotides: TGCGCCAGCAGCTCGGGACAGGGGGCGGAAGAGCAGTACTTC. This encodes CASSSGQGAEEQYF.

The V call is TRBV27, the J call TRBJ2-3; TRBD2 matches 7 bases. This CDR3 is 13 amino acids long. CDR1 is MNHEY, CDR2 SMNVEV, per germline (reference sequence). CDR3 amino acids: CATRGWDVDTQYF. In nucleotides, the CDR3 is TGTGCTACGCGGGGGTGGGATGTAGATACGCAGTATTTT.

This chain uses TRBV11-3 with TRBJ2-3; no clear D gene. The CDR3 consists of 16 residues. Germline CDR1 is SGHNT and CDR2 is YENEEA. Deletions cut 3 bases from V and 1 base from J, with 14 bases between. In DNA, the CDR3 is TGTGCCAGCAGCTTGGAGCGAATGGCGGGCACAGATACGCAGTATTTT. Residues: CASSLERMAGTDTQYF. Using reference TRBV11-3 and TRBJ2-3 for the parts outside the CDR3, the full variable domain is EAGVVQSPRYKIIEKKQPVAFWCNPISGHNTLYWYLQNLGQGPELLIRYENEEAVDDSQLPKDRFSAERLKGVDSTLKIQPAELGDSAVYLCASSLERMAGTDTQYFGPGTRLTVL.

This clone is a singleton in its sample. This chain links TRBV9 with TRBJ2-1; the D call may be TRBD1 or TRBD2 (5 bases each). This CDR3 is 15 amino acids long. Per the germline V gene, CDR1 is SGDLS and CDR2 is YYNGEE. V was cut by 4 bases and J by 10 bases, with 21 bases left in between. The CDR3 DNA follows: TGTGCCAGCAGCTTCGGGGCCGGGACCCCGAAGGAGCAGTTCTTC. Its translation: CASSFGAGTPKEQFF.

This sequence joins TRBV5-1 and TRBJ1-2, with TRBD1 matching over 8 bases. The V gene end was trimmed by 7 bases and the J gene end by 5 bases; junction bases not matched to a gene: 7. Germline V gene data show CDR1 as SGHRS and CDR2 as YFSETQ. The CDR3 loop spans 13 amino acids. The DNA for the CDR3 is TGCGCCAGCCGGACAGGGCCCCTTTATGGCTACACCTTC. This codes for CASRTGPLYGYTF.

The chain uses TRBV5-5 and TRBJ1-4; D is unclear. With 2 bases removed from V and 6 bases from J, the gap between germline ends came to 2 bases. The CDR3 consists of 11 residues. Germline-derived CDR1 and CDR2 are SGHKS and YYEKEE (reference sequence). CDR3 sequence reads: CASSFDEKLFF. CDR3 in DNA: TGTGCCAGCAGCTTCGATGAAAAACTGTTTTTT.

The genes are TRBV12-5 and TRBJ1-2; TRBD1 aligns across 8 bases. This CDR3 region has 13 residues. After removal of 4 bases from V and 3 bases from J, the junction contained 1 base not matched to a gene. CDR1 is LGHNT, CDR2 FRNRAP, per germline. The CDR3 DNA reads TGTGCTAGTGGTTCGACAGGGGACTATGGCTACACCTTC. Translation: CASGSTGDYGYTF.

The J gene is TRBJ1-5, the V gene TRBV2; 10 bases fit TRBD1. The junction had 4 bases not matched to a gene; V was cut back by 5 bases and J by 3 bases. Germline V gene data show CDR1 as SNHLY and CDR2 as FYNNEI. CDR3 length: 15 residues. CDR3 DNA: TGTGCCAGCAGTCCCGGGACAGGGGTCAATCAGCCCCAGCATTTT. Its protein is CASSPGTGVNQPQHF.

The chain couples TRBV5-1 to TRBJ2-5; no definite D call. With 3 bases removed from V and 5 bases from J, the gap between germline ends came to 11 bases. The CDR3 runs 13 residues. The germline CDR1 and CDR2 sequences are SGHRS and YFSETQ. The CDR3 loop reads CASSSSSDETQYF. The CDR3 DNA sequence: TGCGCCAGCAGCTCCTCTAGTGACGAGACCCAGTACTTC.

The J gene is TRBJ1-4, the V gene TRBV25-1; a weak D match, TRBD1 (5 bases). V gave up 7 bases and J gave up 3 bases, with 15 bases separating them. CDR1 is MGHDK, CDR2 SYGVNS, per germline. The CDR3 is 15 residues long. The CDR3 sequence is CASIKSGGANEKLFF. The CDR3 nucleotides are TGTGCCAGCATTAAATCGGGGGGAGCTAATGAAAAACTGTTTTTT.

This chain links TRBV7-9 with TRBJ1-2; D is undetermined. The ends were cut back, 1 base at V and 0 bases at J, with 12 bases in the middle. The CDR3 loop spans 16 amino acids. CDR1 is SEHNR, CDR2 FQNEAQ, per germline (reference sequence). CDR3 in amino acids: CASSLDWSGANYGYTF. CDR3 sequence (DNA): TGTGCCAGCAGCTTAGACTGGTCCGGAGCTAACTATGGCTACACCTTC.

The chain employs TRBV28 and TRBJ2-7; D unclear. With 1 base removed from V and 4 bases from J, the gap between germline ends came to 14 bases. The CDR3 totals 15 residues. Germline values: CDR1 MDHEN, CDR2 SYDVKM. The CDR3 spells CASSLLGPTSYEQYF. CDR3 nucleotides: TGTGCCAGCAGTTTATTGGGTCCTACCTCTTACGAGCAGTACTTC. Using reference TRBV28 and TRBJ2-7 for the parts outside the CDR3, the full variable domain is DVKVTQSSRYLVKRTGEKVFLECVQDMDHENMFWYRQDPGLGLRLIYFSYDVKMKEKGDIPEGYSVSREKKERFSLILESASTNQTSMYLCASSLLGPTSYEQYFGPGTRLTVT.

The rearrangement uses TRBV23-1 and TRBJ1-2; tentative D call: TRBD1 (6 bases). TRBV23-1 is noted as an ORF with a role that remains uncertain. This CDR3 is 14 amino acids long. Trimming shortened V by 7 bases and J by 3 bases, and 15 bases separated the two germline ends. Here the CDR3 DNA reads TGCGCCAGCACATACAGGGTGCCCTACTATGGCTACACCTTC. It translates to CASTYRVPYYGYTF.

This chain links TRBV29-1 with TRBJ1-2, with D perhaps TRBD1 (5 bases). The V and J ends lost 0 bases and 6 bases respectively, with 17 bases between them. The V gene's germline CDR1 is SQVTM and CDR2 ANQGSEA. The CDR3 contains 15 residues. The CDR3 loop reads CSVEDQGLGLDGYTF. The CDR3 DNA sequence: TGCAGCGTTGAAGATCAAGGACTGGGGCTAGATGGCTACACCTTC.

The gene calls are TRBV6-5 and TRBJ1-1, with D unclear. The length of the CDR3 is 14 residues. Germline CDR1 and CDR2: MNHEY and SVGAGI. V shed 0 bases and J shed 1 base, with 6 bases lying between them. CDR3 coding DNA: TGTGCCAGCAGTTACTCAGAGGGGAACACTGAAGCTTTCTTT. This sequence encodes CASSYSEGNTEAFF.

The J gene is TRBJ2-5, the V gene TRBV6-6; D may be TRBD1 (6 bases). V lost 9 bases to trimming and J lost 7 bases, with 12 bases between them. The CDR3 has 11 amino acids. The germline CDR1 and CDR2 sequences are MNHNY and SVGAGI (reference sequence). The CDR3 nucleotides read TGTGCCAGTATGCGAGGGGGGACCCAGTACTTC. Its translation is CASMRGGTQYF.

V and J are TRBV5-1 and TRBJ2-7, with D possibly being TRBD1 (6 bases). CDR1 is SGHRS, CDR2 YFSETQ, per germline. This CDR3 has 13 residues. The V gene lost 3 bases and the J gene lost 2 bases, with 9 bases spanning the gap. The CDR3 reads CASSWDTTYEQYF. The CDR3 DNA sequence: TGCGCCAGCAGCTGGGACACCACCTACGAGCAGTACTTC.

This chain links TRBV28 with TRBJ1-6; D possibly corresponds to TRBD1 (5 bases). Germline loops: CDR1 MDHEN, CDR2 SYDVKM. V was cut by 3 bases and J by 3 bases, with 12 bases left in between. The CDR3 totals 16 residues. CDR3 amino acids: CASSFQGSFYNSPLHF. The DNA of the CDR3 is TGTGCCAGCAGTTTTCAGGGCAGCTTCTATAATTCACCCCTCCACTTT.

J is TRBJ1-1 and V is TRBV5-5; 7 bases match TRBD1. CDR1 SGHKS and CDR2 YYEKEE come from the germline V gene (reference sequence). The CDR3 has 15 residues. V lost 5 bases to trimming and J lost 0 bases; unmatched junction nucleotides: 7. CDR3 loop: CASRLHQGVNTEAFF. The CDR3 nucleotides are TGTGCCAGCAGGTTACATCAGGGGGTGAACACTGAAGCTTTCTTT.

This clone was counted a few times. The genes are TRBV9 and TRBJ2-3, with 12 nucleotides matching TRBD2. The CDR3 extends over 16 amino acids. V shed 1 base, J shed 6 bases, and the junction held 6 bases outside the gene matches. From germline, CDR1 is SGDLS and CDR2 YYNGEE. CDR3 DNA: TGTGCCAGCAGCGTACTGGCTAGCGGGGGGGTGGATACGCAGTATTTT. Residues: CASSVLASGGVDTQYF.

This chain connects TRBV7-8 to TRBJ2-7; D is unresolved. The CDR3 covers 13 residues. CDR1 is SGHVS, CDR2 FQNEAQ, per germline. The ends were cut back, 2 bases at V and 5 bases at J, with 10 bases in the middle. CDR3 region: CASSLSFPHEQYF. The CDR3 DNA is TGTGCCAGCAGCTTATCTTTTCCCCACGAGCAGTACTTC.

V and J are TRBV5-3 and TRBJ1-6, with D unresolved. TRBV5-3 is an ORF; its function is uncertain. The CDR3 is made up of 15 amino acids. V was cut by 4 bases and J by 8 bases, with 16 bases left in between. The CDR3 DNA is TGTGCCAGAAGCCCAAAGTTTCCTGAAGATTCACCCCTCCACTTT. It is translated as CARSPKFPEDSPLHF.

This chain connects TRBV11-3 to TRBJ2-7; D not certain. V was trimmed by 2 bases and J by 3 bases, leaving 14 bases between them. Looked up from germline, CDR1 is SGHNT and CDR2 is YENEEA. The CDR3 runs to 15 residues. CDR3 sequence (DNA): TGTGCCAGCAGCTTATCCCTAGGGCAAGGCTACGAGCAGTACTTC. Translating gives CASSLSLGQGYEQYF. Combining the CDR3 with reference TRBV11-3 and TRBJ2-7 gives the whole variable domain EAGVVQSPRYKIIEKKQPVAFWCNPISGHNTLYWYLQNLGQGPELLIRYENEEAVDDSQLPKDRFSAERLKGVDSTLKIQPAELGDSAVYLCASSLSLGQGYEQYFGPGTRLTVT.

V and J are TRBV6-5 and TRBJ2-1, with no clear D. This CDR3 contains 11 residues. Trimming took off 5 bases at V and 13 bases at J, with 12 bases between the two ends. The germline V gene encodes CDR1 MNHEY and CDR2 SVGAGI. The CDR3 nucleotides read TGTGCCAGCAGTGAGGTGGGTGGTCAGTTCTTC. Translation gives CASSEVGGQFF.

This clone showed up just once. The rearrangement links TRBV9 to TRBJ2-3, with no clear D. Per germline, CDR1 SGDLS and CDR2 YYNGEE. The V gene lost 5 bases and the J gene lost 0 bases, with 19 bases spanning the gap. The CDR3 covers 17 residues. The CDR3 sequence is CASSALGRAPSTDTQYF. CDR3 in DNA: TGTGCCAGCAGTGCCCTTGGTCGCGCACCTAGCACAGATACGCAGTATTTT. The variable domain in full, completed from reference TRBV9 and TRBJ2-3, reads DSGVTQTPKHLITATGQRVTLRCSPRSGDLSVYWYQQSLDQGLQFLIQYYNGEERAKGNILERFSAQQFPDLHSELNLSSLELGDSALYFCASSALGRAPSTDTQYFGPGTRLTVL.